The source of this T cell receptor beta chain is a study of blood T cell repertoires in COVID-19. The wider study: Sites across the United States, Italy and Spain contributed samples from acute and convalescent COVID-19. In each case, the material was cDNA or gDNA derived from T cells, B-cell-depleted T cells, or PBMCs.

Here immunoSEQ multiplex PCR was the method, and the copy in TCRdb shows in-frame clones only, minus some. The sample has 200,000 to 250,000 clones, about four fifths seen once. Germline CDR1 SGHVS, CDR2 FQNEAQ. CDR3 length: 16 residues. V was trimmed by 5 bases and J by 5 bases, leaving 19 bases between them. The sample was peripheral blood. The source is a middle-aged woman with acute or convalescent COVID-19. V and J are TRBV7-8 and TRBJ1-3; perhaps TRBD1 as D (6 bases). CDR3 region: CASSLNPTGNRNTIYF. CDR3 nucleotide sequence: TGTGCCAGCAGCCTCAACCCTACAGGGAATAGAAACACCATATATTTT.